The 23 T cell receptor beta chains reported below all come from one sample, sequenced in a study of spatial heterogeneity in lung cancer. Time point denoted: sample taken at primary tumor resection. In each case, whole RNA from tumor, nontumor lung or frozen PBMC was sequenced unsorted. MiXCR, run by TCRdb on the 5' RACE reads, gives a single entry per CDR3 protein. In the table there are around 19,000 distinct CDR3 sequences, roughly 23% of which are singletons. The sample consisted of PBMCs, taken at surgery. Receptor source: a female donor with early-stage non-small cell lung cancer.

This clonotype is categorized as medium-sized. CDR3 coding DNA: TGTGCCACCGGCCAGCGGGAGGGCCCGGGAGATACGCAGTATTTT. Its translation: CATGQREGPGDTQYF. J is TRBJ2-3 and V is TRBV24-1, with TRBD2 identical over 10 bases. Per the germline V gene, CDR1 is KGHDR and CDR2 is SFDVKD. V shed 9 bases and J 5 bases; nucleotides not matched to a gene: 10. The CDR3 is 15 amino acids.

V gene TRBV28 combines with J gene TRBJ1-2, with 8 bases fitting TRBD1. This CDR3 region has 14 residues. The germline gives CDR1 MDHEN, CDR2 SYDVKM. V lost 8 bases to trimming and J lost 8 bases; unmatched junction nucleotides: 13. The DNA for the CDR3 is TGTGCCAGCGGTCAAGGGACAGGCTTAAGAGGCTACACCTTC. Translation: CASGQGTGLRGYTF.

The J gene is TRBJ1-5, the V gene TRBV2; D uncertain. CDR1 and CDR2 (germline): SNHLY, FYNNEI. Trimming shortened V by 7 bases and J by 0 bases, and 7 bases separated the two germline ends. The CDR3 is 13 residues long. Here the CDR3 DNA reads TGTGCCAGCAACGGATTTAGCAATCAGCCCCAGCATTTT. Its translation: CASNGFSNQPQHF.

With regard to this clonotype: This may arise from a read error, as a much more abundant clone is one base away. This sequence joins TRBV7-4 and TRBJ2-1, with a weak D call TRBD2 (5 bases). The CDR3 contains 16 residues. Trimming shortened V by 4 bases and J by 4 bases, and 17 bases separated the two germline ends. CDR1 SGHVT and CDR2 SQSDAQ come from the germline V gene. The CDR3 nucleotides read TGTGCCAGCAGCTCTGAGAGCAGGAGGCCATACAATGAGCAGTTCTTC. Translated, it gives CASSSESRRPYNEQFF.

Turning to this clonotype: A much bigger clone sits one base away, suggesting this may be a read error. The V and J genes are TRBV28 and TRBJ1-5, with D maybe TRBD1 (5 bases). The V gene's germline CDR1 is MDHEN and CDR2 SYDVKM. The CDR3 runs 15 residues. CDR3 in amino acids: CVSSLYGRAQQPQHF. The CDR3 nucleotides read TGTGTCAGCAGTTTATATGGCAGGGCACAACAGCCCCAGCATTTT.

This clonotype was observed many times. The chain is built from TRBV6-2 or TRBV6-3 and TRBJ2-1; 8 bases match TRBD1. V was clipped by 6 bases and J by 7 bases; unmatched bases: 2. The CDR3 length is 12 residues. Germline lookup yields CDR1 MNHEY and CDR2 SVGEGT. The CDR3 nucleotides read TGTGCCAGCAGAAGACAGGGGAATGAGCAGTTCTTC. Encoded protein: CASRRQGNEQFF.

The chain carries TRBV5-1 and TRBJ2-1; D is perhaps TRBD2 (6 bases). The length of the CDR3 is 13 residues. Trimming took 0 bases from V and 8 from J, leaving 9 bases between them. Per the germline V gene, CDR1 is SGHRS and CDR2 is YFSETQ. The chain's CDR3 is CASSLGRVDEQFF. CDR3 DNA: TGCGCCAGCAGCTTGGGGAGGGTCGATGAGCAGTTCTTC.

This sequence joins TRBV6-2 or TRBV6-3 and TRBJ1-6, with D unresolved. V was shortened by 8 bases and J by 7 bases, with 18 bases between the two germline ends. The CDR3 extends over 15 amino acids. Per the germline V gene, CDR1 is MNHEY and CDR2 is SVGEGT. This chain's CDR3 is CASAGRGERNSPLHF. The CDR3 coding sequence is TGTGCCAGCGCCGGCCGGGGAGAAAGGAATTCACCCCTCCACTTT.

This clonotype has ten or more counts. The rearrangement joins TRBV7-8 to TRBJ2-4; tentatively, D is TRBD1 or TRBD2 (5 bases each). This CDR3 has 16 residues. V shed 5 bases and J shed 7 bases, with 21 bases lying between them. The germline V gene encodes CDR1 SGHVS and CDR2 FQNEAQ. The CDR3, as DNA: TGTGCCAGCAGCCCAACAGGACTCACCGGTGGGAACATTCAGTACTTC. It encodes CASSPTGLTGGNIQYF.

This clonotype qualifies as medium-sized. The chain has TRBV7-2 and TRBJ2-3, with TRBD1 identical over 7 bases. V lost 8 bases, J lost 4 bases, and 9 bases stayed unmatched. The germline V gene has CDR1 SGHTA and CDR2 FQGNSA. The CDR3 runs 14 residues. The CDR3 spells CASGLHTGADTQYF. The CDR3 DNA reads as TGTGCCAGCGGCCTACACACAGGGGCAGATACGCAGTATTTT.

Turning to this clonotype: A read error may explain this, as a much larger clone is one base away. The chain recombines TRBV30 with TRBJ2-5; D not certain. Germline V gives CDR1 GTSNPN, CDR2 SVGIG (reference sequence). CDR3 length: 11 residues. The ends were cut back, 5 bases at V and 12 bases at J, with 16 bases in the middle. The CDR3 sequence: CAWGSWGPKYF. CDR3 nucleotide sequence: TGTGCCTGGGGCAGTTGGGGTCCTAAGTACTTC.

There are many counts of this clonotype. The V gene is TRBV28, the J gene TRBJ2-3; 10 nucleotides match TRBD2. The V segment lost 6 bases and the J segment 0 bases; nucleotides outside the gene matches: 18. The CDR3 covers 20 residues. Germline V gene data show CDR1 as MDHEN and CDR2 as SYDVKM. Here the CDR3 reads CASSYIAGSGRGDSTDTQYF. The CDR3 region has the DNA TGTGCCAGCAGCTACATCGCCGGGAGCGGGAGGGGAGATAGCACAGATACGCAGTATTTT.

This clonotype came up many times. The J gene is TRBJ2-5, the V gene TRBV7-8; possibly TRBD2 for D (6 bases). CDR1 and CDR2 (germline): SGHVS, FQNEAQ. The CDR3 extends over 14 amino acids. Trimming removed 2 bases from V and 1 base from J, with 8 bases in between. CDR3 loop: CASSLRLVQETQYF. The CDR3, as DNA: TGTGCCAGCAGCTTACGACTAGTCCAAGAGACCCAGTACTTC.

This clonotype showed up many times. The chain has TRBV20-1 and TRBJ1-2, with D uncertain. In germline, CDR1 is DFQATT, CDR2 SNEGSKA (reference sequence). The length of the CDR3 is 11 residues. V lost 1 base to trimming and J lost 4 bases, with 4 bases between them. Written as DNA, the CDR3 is TGCAGTGCTAGAGTGGGCTATGGCTACACCTTC. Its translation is CSARVGYGYTF.

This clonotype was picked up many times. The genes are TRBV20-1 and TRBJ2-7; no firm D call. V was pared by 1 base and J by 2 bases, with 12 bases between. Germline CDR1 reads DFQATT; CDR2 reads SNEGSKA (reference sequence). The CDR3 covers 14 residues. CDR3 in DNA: TGCAGTGCTAGAGGTGGCGGATTCACCTACGAGCAGTACTTC. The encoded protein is CSARGGGFTYEQYF.

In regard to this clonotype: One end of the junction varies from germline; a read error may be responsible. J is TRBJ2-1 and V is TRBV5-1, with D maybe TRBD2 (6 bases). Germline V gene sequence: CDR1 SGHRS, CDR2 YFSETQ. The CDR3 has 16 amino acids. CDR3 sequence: CASSFAGTVSNNEQFF. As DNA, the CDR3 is TGCGCCAGCAGCTTCGCGGGGACCGTCTCCAACAATGAGCAGTTCTTC.

The CDR3 here is CASSRAGTGEFF. The CDR3 region has the DNA TGTGCCAGCAGCCGTGCCGGGACAGGGGAGTTCTTC. The rearrangement joins TRBV5-4 to TRBJ2-1, with 10 positions matching TRBD1. V lost 4 bases and J lost 14; bases outside the gene matches: 6. The germline CDR1 and CDR2 sequences are SGHNT and YYREEE (reference sequence). The CDR3 length is 12 residues.

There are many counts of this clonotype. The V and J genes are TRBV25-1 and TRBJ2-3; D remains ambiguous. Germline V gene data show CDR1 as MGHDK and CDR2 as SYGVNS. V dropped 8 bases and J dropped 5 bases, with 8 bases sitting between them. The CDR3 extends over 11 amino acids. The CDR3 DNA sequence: TGTGCCAGCGCATTGGTAGATACGCAGTATTTT. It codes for CASALVDTQYF. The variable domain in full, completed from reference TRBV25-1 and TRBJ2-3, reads EADIYQTPRYLVIGTGKKITLECSQTMGHDKMYWYQQDPGMELHLIHYSYGVNSTEKGDLSSESTVSRIRTEHFPLTLESARPSHTSQYLCASALVDTQYFGPGTRLTVL.

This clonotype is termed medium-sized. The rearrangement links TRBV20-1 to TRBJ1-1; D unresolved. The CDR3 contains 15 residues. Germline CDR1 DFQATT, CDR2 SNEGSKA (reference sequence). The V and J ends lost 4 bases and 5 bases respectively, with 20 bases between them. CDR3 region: CSAKEGSALYTEAFF. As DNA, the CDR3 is TGCAGTGCTAAAGAGGGTTCTGCGTTGTATACTGAAGCTTTCTTT.

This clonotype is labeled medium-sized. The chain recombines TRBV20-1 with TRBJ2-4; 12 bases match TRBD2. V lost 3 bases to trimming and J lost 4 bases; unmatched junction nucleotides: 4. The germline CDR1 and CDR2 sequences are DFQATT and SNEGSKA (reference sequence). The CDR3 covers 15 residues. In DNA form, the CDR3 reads TGCAGTGCTAGGGTTCTAGCGGGAGGGAAAAACATTCAGTACTTC. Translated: CSARVLAGGKNIQYF.

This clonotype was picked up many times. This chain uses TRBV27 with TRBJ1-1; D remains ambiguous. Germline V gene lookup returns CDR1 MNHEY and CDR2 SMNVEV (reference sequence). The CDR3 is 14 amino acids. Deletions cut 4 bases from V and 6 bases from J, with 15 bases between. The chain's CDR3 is CASSSSGSGAEAFF. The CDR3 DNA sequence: TGTGCCAGCAGTTCCTCAGGAAGTGGCGCTGAAGCTTTCTTT.

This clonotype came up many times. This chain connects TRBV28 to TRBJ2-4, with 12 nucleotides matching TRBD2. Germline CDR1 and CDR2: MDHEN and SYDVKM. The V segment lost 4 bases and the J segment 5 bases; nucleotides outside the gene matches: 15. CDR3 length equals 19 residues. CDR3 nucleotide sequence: TGTGCCAGCAGTTCCACCAGAACTAGCGGGAGGACCCTCCAAAACATTCAGTACTTC. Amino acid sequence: CASSSTRTSGRTLQNIQYF.

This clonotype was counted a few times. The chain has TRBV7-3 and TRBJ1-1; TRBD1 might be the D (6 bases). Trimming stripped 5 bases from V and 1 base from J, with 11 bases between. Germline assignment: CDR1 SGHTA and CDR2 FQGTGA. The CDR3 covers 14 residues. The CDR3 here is CASSLQGWNTEAFF. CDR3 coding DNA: TGTGCCAGCAGCCTCCAGGGGTGGAACACTGAAGCTTTCTTT.